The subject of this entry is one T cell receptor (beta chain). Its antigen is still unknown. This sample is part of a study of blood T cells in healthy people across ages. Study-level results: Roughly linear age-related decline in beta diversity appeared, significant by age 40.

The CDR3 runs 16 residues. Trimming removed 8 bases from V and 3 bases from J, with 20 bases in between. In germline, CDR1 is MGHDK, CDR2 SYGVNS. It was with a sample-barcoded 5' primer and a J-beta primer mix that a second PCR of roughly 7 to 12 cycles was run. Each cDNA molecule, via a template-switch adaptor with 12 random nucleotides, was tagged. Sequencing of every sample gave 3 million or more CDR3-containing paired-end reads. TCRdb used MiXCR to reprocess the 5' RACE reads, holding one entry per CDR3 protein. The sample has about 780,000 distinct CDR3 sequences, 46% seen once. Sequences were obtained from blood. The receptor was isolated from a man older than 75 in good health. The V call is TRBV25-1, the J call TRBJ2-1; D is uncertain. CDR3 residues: CASGATSGIIYNEQFF. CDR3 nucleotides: TGTGCCAGCGGTGCTACCAGTGGGATTATCTACAATGAGCAGTTCTTC.